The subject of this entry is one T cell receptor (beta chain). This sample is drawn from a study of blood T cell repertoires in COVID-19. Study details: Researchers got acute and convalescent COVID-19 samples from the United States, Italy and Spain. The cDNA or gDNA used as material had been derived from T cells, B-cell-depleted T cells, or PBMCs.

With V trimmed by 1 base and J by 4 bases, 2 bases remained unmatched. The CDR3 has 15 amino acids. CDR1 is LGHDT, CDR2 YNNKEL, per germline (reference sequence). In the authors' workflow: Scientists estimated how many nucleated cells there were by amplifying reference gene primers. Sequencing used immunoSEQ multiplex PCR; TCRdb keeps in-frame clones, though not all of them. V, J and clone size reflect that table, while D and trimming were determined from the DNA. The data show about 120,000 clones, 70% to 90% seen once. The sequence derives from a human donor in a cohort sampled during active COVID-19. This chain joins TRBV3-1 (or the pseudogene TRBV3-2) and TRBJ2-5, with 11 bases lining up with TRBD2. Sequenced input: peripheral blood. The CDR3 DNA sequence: TGTGCCAGCAGCCAAGTAGCGGGGGGGCCAGAGACCCAGTACTTC. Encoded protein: CASSQVAGGPETQYF.